These 11 T cell receptor beta chains originate from one sample sequenced in a study of control samples from healthy donors and cancer patients (dated by TCRdb to about 2020). Library preparation used the immunoSEQ multiplex PCR assay. Held by TCRdb, this immuneACCESS table contains in-frame sequences only and omits some clones. Under half of the omission traces to an unresolved V gene where checked; the cause of the rest is unknown. The sample table records over 90,000 clones; around 89% of these occur just once. Of the sample, approximately 19% is held by the ten largest clones. The sample taken for sequencing was PBMCs. These receptors originate from a man between 60 and 70 years old with lung cancer.

The rearrangement joins TRBV19 to TRBJ1-4; D is unresolved. The CDR3 covers 13 residues. Germline assignment: CDR1 LNHDA and CDR2 SQIVND (reference sequence). V was trimmed by 5 bases and J by 7 bases, leaving 11 bases between them. The CDR3 is CASSDAESEKLFF. The CDR3, as DNA: TGTGCCAGTAGTGATGCAGAGAGTGAAAAACTGTTTTTT. The full variable domain, with the rest looked up from reference TRBV19 and TRBJ1-4, is DGGITQSPKYLFRKEGQNVTLSCEQNLNHDAMYWYRQDPGQGLRLIYYSQIVNDFQKGDIAEGYSVSREKKESFPLTVTSAQKNPTAFYLCASSDAESEKLFFGSGTQLSVL.

This chain uses TRBV10-1 with TRBJ2-3; 7 nucleotides line up with TRBD2. With V trimmed by 0 bases and J by 4 bases, 10 bases remained unmatched. The CDR3 spans 17 residues. Germline lookup yields CDR1 WNHNN and CDR2 SYGVQD (reference sequence). The CDR3: CASSESTGQGGSDTQYF. The DNA for the CDR3 is TGCGCCAGCAGTGAGTCGACGGGCCAGGGAGGGTCAGATACGCAGTATTTT.

This chain joins TRBV4-1 and TRBJ1-5, with 7 bases aligning to TRBD1. The germline gives CDR1 MGHRA, CDR2 YSYEKL. This CDR3 comprises 17 residues. V lost 2 bases and J lost 3; bases outside the gene matches: 10. CDR3 loop: CASSQQTGFGDNQPQHF. In DNA form, the CDR3 reads TGCGCCAGCAGCCAACAGACAGGGTTCGGGGACAATCAGCCCCAGCATTTT.

This rearrangement joins TRBV24-1 to TRBJ1-2; D is unresolved. The CDR3 extends over 18 amino acids. V was clipped by 4 bases and J by 0 bases, with 20 bases between them. Germline CDR1 and CDR2: KGHDR and SFDVKD. CDR3 sequence reads: CATSDPGVRSSSNYGYTF. The CDR3 region has the DNA TGTGCCACCAGTGACCCTGGAGTCCGCTCCTCCTCTAACTATGGCTACACCTTC.

The chain combines TRBV4-2 with TRBJ1-2, with 10 bases identical to TRBD1. Germline-derived CDR1 and CDR2 are LGHNA and YNFKEQ. CDR3 length equals 17 residues. J gave up 3 bases and V 0 bases, and 7 bases lay outside the gene matches. Here the CDR3 reads CASSQDTGQGIDYGYTF. As DNA, the CDR3 is TGTGCCAGCAGCCAAGATACGGGACAGGGGATAGACTATGGCTACACCTTC.

This chain connects TRBV6-6 to TRBJ1-5; 7 bases are a match to TRBD1. Trimming at V came to 7 bases and at J to 3 bases, leaving 6 bases not matched to a gene. This CDR3 comprises 14 residues. CDR1 and CDR2 (germline): MNHNY, SVGAGI (reference sequence). CDR3 sequence (DNA): TGTGCCAGCACTGAGACAGGGTCCAATCAGCCCCAGCATTTT. This gives the protein CASTETGSNQPQHF.

The rearrangement joins TRBV19 to TRBJ2-5; 8 nucleotides agree with TRBD1. V trimming: 5 bases; J trimming: 4 bases; junction bases outside the gene matches: 12. CDR1 and CDR2 (germline): LNHDA, SQIVND (reference sequence). The length of the CDR3 is 16 residues. The CDR3 DNA sequence: TGTGCCAGTAGTGCCCGCTCGACAGGGGTGCGAGAGACCCAGTACTTC. Translating gives CASSARSTGVRETQYF.

The chain is built from TRBV19 and TRBJ1-5; D perhaps matches TRBD1 (6 bases). Germline assignment: CDR1 LNHDA and CDR2 SQIVND (reference sequence). The CDR3 length is 16 residues. V lost 4 bases and J lost 0, with 13 bases in between. The CDR3 region has the DNA TGTGCCAGTAGTACATCCACAGGGTATAGCAATCAGCCCCAGCATTTT. It yields the protein CASSTSTGYSNQPQHF.

The rearrangement joins TRBV5-1 to TRBJ2-5; 8 bases are a match to TRBD2. Germline loops: CDR1 SGHRS, CDR2 YFSETQ. V lost 2 bases and J lost 1; bases outside the gene matches: 1. This CDR3 region has 14 residues. CDR3: CASSLLAAQETQYF. For the CDR3, the DNA is TGCGCCAGCAGCTTACTAGCGGCCCAAGAGACCCAGTACTTC.

This clone showed up just once. The V call is TRBV23-1, the J call TRBJ2-3, with 10 positions matching TRBD2. TRBV23-1 is labeled an ORF, and its function is uncertain. CDR3 length equals 21 residues. The V segment lost 2 bases and the J segment 0 bases; nucleotides outside the gene matches: 17. Written as DNA, the CDR3 is TGCGCCAGCAGTCAAACGACTTGCGGGCTAGCGGGGGATTCGAGCACAGATACGCAGTATTTT. Translated, it gives CASSQTTCGLAGDSSTDTQYF.

The chain joins TRBV5-4 to TRBJ1-4, with TRBD1 identical over 9 bases. CDR3 length: 15 amino acids. V shed 4 bases, J shed 7 bases, and the junction held 8 bases outside the gene matches. CDR1 SGHNT and CDR2 YYREEE come from the germline V gene (reference sequence). The CDR3 DNA reads TGTGCCAGCAGCGGATCGACAGGGGGTACTGAAAAACTGTTTTTT. Its protein product is CASSGSTGGTEKLFF.